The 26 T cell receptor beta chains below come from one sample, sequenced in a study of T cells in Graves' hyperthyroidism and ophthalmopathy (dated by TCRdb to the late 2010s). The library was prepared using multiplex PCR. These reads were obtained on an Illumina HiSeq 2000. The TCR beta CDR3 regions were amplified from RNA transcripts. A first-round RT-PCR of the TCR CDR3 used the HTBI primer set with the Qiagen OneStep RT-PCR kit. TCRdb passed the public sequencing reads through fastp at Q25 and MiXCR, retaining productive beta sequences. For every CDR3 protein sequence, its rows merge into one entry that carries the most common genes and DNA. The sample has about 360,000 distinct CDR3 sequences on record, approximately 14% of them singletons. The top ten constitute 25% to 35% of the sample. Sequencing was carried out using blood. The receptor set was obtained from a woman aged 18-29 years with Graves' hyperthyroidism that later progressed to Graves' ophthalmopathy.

The CDR3 coding sequence is TGCAGCGTTGACGTGGGACAGGGTCGTGGCTACACCTTC. Encoded protein: CSVDVGQGRGYTF. The rearrangement links TRBV29-1 to TRBJ1-2; 9 bases match TRBD1. Germline CDR1 and CDR2: SQVTM and ANQGSEA. Trimming cost V 3 bases and J 7 bases; bases outside gene matches: 6. CDR3 length: 13 residues.

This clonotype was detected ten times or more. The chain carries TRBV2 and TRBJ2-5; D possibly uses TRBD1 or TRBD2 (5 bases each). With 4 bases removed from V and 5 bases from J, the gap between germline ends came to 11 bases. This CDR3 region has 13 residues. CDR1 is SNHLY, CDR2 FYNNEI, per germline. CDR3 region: CASSAVEGETQYF. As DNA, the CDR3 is TGTGCCAGCAGTGCGGTAGAGGGGGAGACCCAGTACTTC. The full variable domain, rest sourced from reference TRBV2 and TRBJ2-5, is EPEVTQTPSHQVTQMGQEVILRCVPISNHLYFYWYRQILGQKVEFLVSFYNNEISEKSEIFDDQFSVERPDGSNFTLKIRSTKLEDSAMYFCASSAVEGETQYFGPGTRLLVL.

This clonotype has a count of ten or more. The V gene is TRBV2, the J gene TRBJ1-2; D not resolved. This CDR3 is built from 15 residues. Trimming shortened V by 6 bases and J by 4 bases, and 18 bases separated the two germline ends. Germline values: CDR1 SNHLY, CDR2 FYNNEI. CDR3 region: CASRRLDSRSYGYTF. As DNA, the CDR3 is TGTGCCAGCAGACGATTGGACTCCAGATCCTATGGCTACACCTTC.

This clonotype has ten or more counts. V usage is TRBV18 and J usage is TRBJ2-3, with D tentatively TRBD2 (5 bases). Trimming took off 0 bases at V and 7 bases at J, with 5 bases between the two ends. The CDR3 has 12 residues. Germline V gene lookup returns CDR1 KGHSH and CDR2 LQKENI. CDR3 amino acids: CASSPPDYTQYF. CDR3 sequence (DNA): TGTGCCAGCTCACCACCGGACTATACGCAGTATTTT.

The DNA of the CDR3 is TGTGCCAGCAGCGTAGAGAGGGCCGGTGAAGCTTTCTTT. It specifies CASSVERAGEAFF. J is TRBJ1-1 and V is TRBV9; D unresolved. The germline V gene encodes CDR1 SGDLS and CDR2 YYNGEE. The CDR3 has 13 amino acids. With 0 bases removed from V and 7 bases from J, the gap between germline ends came to 10 bases.

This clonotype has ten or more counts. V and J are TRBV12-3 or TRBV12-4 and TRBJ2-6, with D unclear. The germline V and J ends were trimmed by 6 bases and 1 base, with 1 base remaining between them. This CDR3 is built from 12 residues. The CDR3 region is CASRSGANVLTF. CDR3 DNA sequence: TGTGCCAGCAGGTCTGGGGCCAACGTCCTGACTTTC.

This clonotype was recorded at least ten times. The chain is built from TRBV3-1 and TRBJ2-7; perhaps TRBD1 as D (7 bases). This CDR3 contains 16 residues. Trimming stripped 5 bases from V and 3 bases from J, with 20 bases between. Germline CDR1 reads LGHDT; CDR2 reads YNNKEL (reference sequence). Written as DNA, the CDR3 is TGTGCCAGCAGCTCCGGTCAGGGGGGCTACTACTACGAGCAGTACTTC. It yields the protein CASSSGQGGYYYEQYF.

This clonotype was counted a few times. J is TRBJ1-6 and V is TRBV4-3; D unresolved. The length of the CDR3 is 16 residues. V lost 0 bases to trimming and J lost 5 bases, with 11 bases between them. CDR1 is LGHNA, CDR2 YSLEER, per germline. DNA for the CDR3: TGCGCCAGCAGCCAAGAGCGGCACAGTAATAATTCACCCCTCCACTTT. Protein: CASSQERHSNNSPLHF.

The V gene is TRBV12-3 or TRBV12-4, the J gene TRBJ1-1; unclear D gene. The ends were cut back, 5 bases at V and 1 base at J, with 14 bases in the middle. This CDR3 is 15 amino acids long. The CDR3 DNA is TGTGCCAGCAGTAGTACGGCGGCCGCGAACACTGAAGCTTTCTTT. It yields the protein CASSSTAAANTEAFF.

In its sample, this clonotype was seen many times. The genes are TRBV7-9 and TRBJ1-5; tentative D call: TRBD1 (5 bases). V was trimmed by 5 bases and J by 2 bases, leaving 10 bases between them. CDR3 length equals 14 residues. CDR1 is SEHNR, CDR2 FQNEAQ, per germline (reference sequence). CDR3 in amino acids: CASSAGGGNQPQHF. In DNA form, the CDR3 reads TGTGCCAGCAGCGCGGGGGGGGGCAATCAGCCCCAGCATTTT.

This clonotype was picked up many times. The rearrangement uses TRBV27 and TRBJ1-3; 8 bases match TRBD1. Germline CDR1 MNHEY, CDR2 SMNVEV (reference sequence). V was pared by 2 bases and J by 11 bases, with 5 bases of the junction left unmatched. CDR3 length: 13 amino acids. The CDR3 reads CASSLRQGTAIYF. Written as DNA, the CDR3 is TGTGCCAGCAGTTTACGACAGGGGACCGCCATATATTTT.

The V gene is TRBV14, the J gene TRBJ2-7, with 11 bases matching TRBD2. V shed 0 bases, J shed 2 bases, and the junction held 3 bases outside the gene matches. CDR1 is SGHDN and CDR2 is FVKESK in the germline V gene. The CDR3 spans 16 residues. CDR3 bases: TGTGCCAGCAGCCAAGAGGGACTAGCGGTGGCCTACGAGCAGTACTTC. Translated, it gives CASSQEGLAVAYEQYF. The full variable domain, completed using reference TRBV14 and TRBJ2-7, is EAGVTQFPSHSVIEKGQTVTLRCDPISGHDNLYWYRRVMGKEIKFLLHFVKESKQDESGMPNNRFLAERTGGTYSTLKVQPAELEDSGVYFCASSQEGLAVAYEQYFGPGTRLTVT.

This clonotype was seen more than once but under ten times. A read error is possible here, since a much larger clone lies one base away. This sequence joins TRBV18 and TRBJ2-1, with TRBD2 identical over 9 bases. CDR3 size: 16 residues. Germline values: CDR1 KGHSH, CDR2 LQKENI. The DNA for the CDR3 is TGTGCCAGCCCACCAGGTGGACTAGCGTCCCTAAATGAGCAGTTCTTC. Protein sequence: CASPPGGLASLNEQFF.

CDR3 sequence: CASSPPVPPQGNYGYTF. The DNA for the CDR3 is TGTGCCAGCTCACCACCCGTCCCCCCTCAGGGTAACTATGGCTACACCTTC. This sequence joins TRBV18 and TRBJ1-2; a possible D gene is TRBD1 (5 bases). The CDR3 is made up of 17 amino acids. V lost 0 bases to trimming and J lost 1 base, with 15 bases between them. In germline, CDR1 is KGHSH, CDR2 LQKENI.

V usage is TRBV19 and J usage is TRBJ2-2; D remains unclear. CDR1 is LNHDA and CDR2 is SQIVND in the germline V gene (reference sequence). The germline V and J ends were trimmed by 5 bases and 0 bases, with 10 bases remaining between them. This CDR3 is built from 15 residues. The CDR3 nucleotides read TGTGCCAGTAGTCCATCGAGTGCGAACACCGGGGAGCTGTTTTTT. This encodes CASSPSSANTGELFF.

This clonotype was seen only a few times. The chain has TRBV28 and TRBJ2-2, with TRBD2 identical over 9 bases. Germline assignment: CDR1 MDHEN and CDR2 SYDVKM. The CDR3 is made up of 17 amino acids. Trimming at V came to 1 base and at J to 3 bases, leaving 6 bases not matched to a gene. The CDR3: CASSLLGLAGDTGELFF. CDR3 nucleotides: TGTGCCAGCAGTTTATTGGGTTTAGCGGGAGACACCGGGGAGCTGTTTTTT.

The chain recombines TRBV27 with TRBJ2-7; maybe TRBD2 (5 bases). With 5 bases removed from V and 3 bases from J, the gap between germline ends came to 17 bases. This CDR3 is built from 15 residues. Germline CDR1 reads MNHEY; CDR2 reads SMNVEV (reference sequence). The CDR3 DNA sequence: TGTGCCAGCAGTCTGCGGTCTAGCACCCTCTACGAGCAGTACTTC. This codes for CASSLRSSTLYEQYF.

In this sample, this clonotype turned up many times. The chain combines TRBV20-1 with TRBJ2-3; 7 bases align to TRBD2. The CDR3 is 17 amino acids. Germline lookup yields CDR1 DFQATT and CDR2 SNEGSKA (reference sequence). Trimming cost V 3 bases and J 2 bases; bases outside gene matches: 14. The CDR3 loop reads CSARGRYLSGHTDTQYF. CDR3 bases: TGCAGTGCTAGGGGCCGCTACCTTAGCGGGCACACAGATACGCAGTATTTT.

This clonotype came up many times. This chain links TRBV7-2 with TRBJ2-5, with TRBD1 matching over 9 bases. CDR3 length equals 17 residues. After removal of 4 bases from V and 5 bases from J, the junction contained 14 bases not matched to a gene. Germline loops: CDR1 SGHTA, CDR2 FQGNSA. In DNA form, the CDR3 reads TGTGCCAGCAGCTCGACTTTTACAGGGGGCGAGCGGGAGACCCAGTACTTC. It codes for CASSSTFTGGERETQYF.

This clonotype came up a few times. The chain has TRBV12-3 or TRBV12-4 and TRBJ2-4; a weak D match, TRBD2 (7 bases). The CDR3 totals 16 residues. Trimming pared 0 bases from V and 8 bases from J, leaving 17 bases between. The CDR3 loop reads CASSLAGEGGRDIQYF. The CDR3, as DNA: TGTGCCAGCAGTTTAGCGGGGGAGGGGGGGCGCGACATTCAGTACTTC.

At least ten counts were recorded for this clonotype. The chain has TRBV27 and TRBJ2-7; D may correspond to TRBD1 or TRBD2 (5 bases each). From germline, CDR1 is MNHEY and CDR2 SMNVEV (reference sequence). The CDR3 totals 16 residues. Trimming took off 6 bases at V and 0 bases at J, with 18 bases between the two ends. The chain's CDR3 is CASSPWRAGSSYEQYF. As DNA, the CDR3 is TGTGCCAGCAGCCCCTGGCGGGCAGGGAGCTCCTACGAGCAGTACTTC.

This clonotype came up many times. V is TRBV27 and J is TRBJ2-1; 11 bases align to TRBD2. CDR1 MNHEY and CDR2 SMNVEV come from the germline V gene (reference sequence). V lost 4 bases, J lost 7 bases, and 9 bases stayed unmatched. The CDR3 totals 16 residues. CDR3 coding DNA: TGTGCCAGCAGTTACCAACTAGCGGGAGAGTGGAATGAGCAGTTCTTC. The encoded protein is CASSYQLAGEWNEQFF.

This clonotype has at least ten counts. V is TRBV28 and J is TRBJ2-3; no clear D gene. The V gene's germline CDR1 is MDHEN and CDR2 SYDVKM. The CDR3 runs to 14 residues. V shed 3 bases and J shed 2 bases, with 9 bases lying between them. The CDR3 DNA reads TGTGCCAGCAGTTTCCGGAGTTACACAGATACGCAGTATTTT. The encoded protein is CASSFRSYTDTQYF. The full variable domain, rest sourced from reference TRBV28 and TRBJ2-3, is DVKVTQSSRYLVKRTGEKVFLECVQDMDHENMFWYRQDPGLGLRLIYFSYDVKMKEKGDIPEGYSVSREKKERFSLILESASTNQTSMYLCASSFRSYTDTQYFGPGTRLTVL.

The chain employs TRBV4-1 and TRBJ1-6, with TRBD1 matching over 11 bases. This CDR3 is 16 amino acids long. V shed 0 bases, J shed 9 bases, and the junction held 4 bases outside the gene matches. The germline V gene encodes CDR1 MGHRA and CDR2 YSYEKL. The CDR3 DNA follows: TGCGCCAGCAGCCAAGACCGGGACAGGGGGAGTTCACCCCTCCACTTT. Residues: CASSQDRDRGSSPLHF.

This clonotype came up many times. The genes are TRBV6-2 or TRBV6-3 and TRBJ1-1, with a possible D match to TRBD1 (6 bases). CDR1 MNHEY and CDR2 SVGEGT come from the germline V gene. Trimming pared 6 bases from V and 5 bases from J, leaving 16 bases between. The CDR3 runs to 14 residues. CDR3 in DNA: TGTGCCAGCAGAAATACAGGGTTTTGGACTGAAGCTTTCTTT. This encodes CASRNTGFWTEAFF.

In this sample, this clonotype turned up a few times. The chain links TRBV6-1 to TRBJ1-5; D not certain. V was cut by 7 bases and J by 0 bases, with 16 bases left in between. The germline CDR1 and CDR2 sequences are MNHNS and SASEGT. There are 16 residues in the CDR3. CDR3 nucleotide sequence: TGTGCCAGCAAATCCGGGAGGCGGGGTAGCAATCAGCCCCAGCATTTT. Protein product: CASKSGRRGSNQPQHF.